This is a list of T cell receptor beta chains from one sample in a study of shared clonotypes between healthy human individuals. The method was immunoSEQ multiplex PCR; TCRdb's version includes in-frame clones alone and lacks a portion of them. The data contain just under 95,000 clones, around 68% of them singletons. Sample: memory CD8+ T cells sorted from blood. These receptors came from a man aged 30 to 39 in good health. The CDR3 runs from the conserved cysteine through the conserved F or W. The D gene is left open where the match is weak. A row's size may be missing; if present it is once, few, many or a size class.

j_call d_call v_call clone_size cdr3_aa cdr3_nt
TRBJ2-7 TRBD2 TRBV7-2 many CASSLALAGGEQYF TGTGCCAGCAGCTTAGCCCTAGCGGGGGGGGAGCAGTACTTC
TRBJ2-5 TRBD1 TRBV19 - CASGRTGGYLEETQYF TGTGCCAGTGGTCGAACAGGGGGCTATTTGGAAGAGACCCAGTACTTC
TRBJ2-7 TRBD2 TRBV7-2 - CASSVLAGAWGEQYF TGTGCCAGCAGCGTACTAGCGGGAGCTTGGGGGGAGCAGTACTTC
TRBJ2-1 TRBD2 TRBV29-1 - CSVGTSGGWDEQFF TGCAGCGTCGGGACTAGCGGAGGCTGGGATGAGCAGTTCTTC
TRBJ2-2 - TRBV2 - CASSVSSPGFGELFF TGTGCCAGCAGTGTCTCTTCTCCGGGGTTCGGGGAGCTGTTTTTT
TRBJ1-2 TRBD1 TRBV4-2 - CASSLMGQGALVGGYTF TGTGCCAGCAGCTTGATGGGACAGGGGGCGTTGGTTGGTGGCTACACCTTC
TRBJ2-3 TRBD2 TRBV9 few CASSVEGGLATQYF TGTGCCAGCAGCGTAGAAGGGGGACTAGCGACGCAGTATTTT
TRBJ2-5 - TRBV7-2 - CASSRGPGQETQYF TGTGCCAGCAGCCGAGGACCCGGCCAAGAGACCCAGTACTTC
TRBJ2-5 TRBD1 TRBV7-4 once CASSLRTGENQETQYF TGTGCCAGCAGCTTACGGACAGGGGAGAACCAAGAGACCCAGTACTTC
TRBJ2-1 - TRBV15 - CATSRVGNEQFF TGTGCCACCAGCAGAGTCGGCAATGAGCAGTTCTTC
TRBJ1-2 - TRBV7-9 - CASSLALSDTDGYTF TGTGCCAGCAGCTTAGCCCTTTCGGACACGGATGGCTACACCTTC
TRBJ2-7 TRBD2 TRBV5-6 - CASSPGLSTSEQYF TGTGCCAGCAGTCCGGGACTATCAACGTCCGAGCAGTACTTC
TRBJ2-1 - TRBV27 - CASPLRQGLPEQFF TGTGCCAGTCCGCTTCGACAGGGACTGCCTGAGCAGTTCTTC
TRBJ1-1 - TRBV6-5 - CASSYSSHGNTEAFF TGTGCCAGCAGTTACTCGTCACACGGGAACACTGAAGCTTTCTTT
TRBJ2-7 TRBD2 TRBV7-9 - CASSPSGRTYEQYF TGTGCCAGCAGCCCTAGCGGGAGGACCTACGAGCAGTACTTC
TRBJ2-1 TRBD2 TRBV9 - CASSPVPAGGAEQFF TGTGCCAGCAGCCCCGTCCCAGCGGGAGGGGCTGAGCAGTTCTTC
TRBJ1-5 - TRBV9 once CASSVSGNSNQPQHF TGTGCCAGCAGCGTATCAGGAAATAGCAATCAGCCCCAGCATTTT
TRBJ1-1 - TRBV30 - CAWRADGNTEAFF TGTGCCTGGAGGGCGGACGGGAACACTGAAGCTTTCTTT